Presented here are 6 T cell receptor beta chains from one specimen sequenced in a study of OX40 agonist ivuxolimab in advanced cancers. Using immunoSEQ multiplex PCR, the repertoire was profiled, and TCRdb retains in-frame clones only, with some absent. The data hold more than 70,000 clones, with 92% observed a single time. The sequences come from CD4+ or CD8+ T cells sorted from blood, collected in a trial of the OX40 agonist ivuxolimab. All receptors come from an adult with an advanced solid tumor such as melanoma, head and neck, liver or kidney cancer.

The genes are TRBV10-3 and TRBJ1-5, with a possible D match to TRBD1 (6 bases). CDR1 is ENHRY and CDR2 is SYGVKD in the germline V gene. V shed 2 bases and J shed 3 bases, with 14 bases lying between them. The CDR3 is 16 amino acids. The CDR3 sequence: CAISEGGQITNQPQHF. In nucleotides, the CDR3 is TGTGCCATCAGTGAGGGGGGGCAGATCACCAATCAGCCCCAGCATTTT.

The rearrangement joins TRBV7-9 to TRBJ2-7, with TRBD1 matching over 7 bases. The CDR3 contains 13 residues. V lost 5 bases and J lost 2; bases outside the gene matches: 3. The germline gives CDR1 SEHNR, CDR2 FQNEAQ (reference sequence). CDR3 DNA sequence: TGTGCCAGCAGCAGAGGACAGGCCTACGAGCAGTACTTC. Its protein product is CASSRGQAYEQYF.

The chain has TRBV5-8 and TRBJ2-7; no firm D call. Looked up from germline, CDR1 is SGHTS and CDR2 is YDEGEE. V gave up 2 bases and J gave up 7 bases, with 13 bases separating them. The CDR3 extends over 13 amino acids. As DNA, the CDR3 is TGTGCCAGCAGCTTAGTACTGGCCACGGAGCAGTACTTC. Protein sequence: CASSLVLATEQYF.

The chain uses TRBV2 and TRBJ1-1; D is undetermined. V shed 6 bases and J shed 1 base, with 9 bases lying between them. The length of the CDR3 is 13 residues. Germline loops: CDR1 SNHLY, CDR2 FYNNEI. CDR3 bases: TGTGCCAGCAGGATACAGCCGAACACTGAAGCTTTCTTT. It encodes CASRIQPNTEAFF. Full variable domain (outside the CDR3, taken from reference TRBV2 and TRBJ1-1): EPEVTQTPSHQVTQMGQEVILRCVPISNHLYFYWYRQILGQKVEFLVSFYNNEISEKSEIFDDQFSVERPDGSNFTLKIRSTKLEDSAMYFCASRIQPNTEAFFGQGTRLTVV.

The chain is built from TRBV4-1 and TRBJ1-2; 10 positions agree with TRBD1. There are 16 residues in the CDR3. CDR1 is MGHRA and CDR2 is YSYEKL in the germline V gene. Unmatched junction bases numbered 10, after V lost 1 base and J lost 8 bases. The CDR3 region has the DNA TGCGCCAGCAGCCAAGTCCGCCGACAGGGGGCGGAGGGCTACACCTTC. Protein: CASSQVRRQGAEGYTF.

The rearrangement joins TRBV5-4 to TRBJ2-5, with D perhaps TRBD2 (6 bases). Trimming pared 4 bases from V and 4 bases from J, leaving 17 bases between. The CDR3 covers 15 residues. The germline CDR1 and CDR2 sequences are SGHNT and YYREEE (reference sequence). This chain's CDR3 is CASSLGGKGGETQYF. The DNA for the CDR3 is TGTGCCAGCAGCCTGGGGGGTAAAGGAGGAGAGACCCAGTACTTC.